This TCR beta chain emerged from a study of blood T cell repertoires in COVID-19. This table comes from immunoSEQ multiplex PCR, and its TCRdb copy is limited to in-frame clones, with some not included. This table holds about 86,000 clones, around 87% found once. Germline loops: CDR1 MDHEN, CDR2 SYDVKM. CDR3 length equals 16 residues. V lost 4 bases to trimming and J lost 2 bases, with 12 bases between them. This clone was observed a single time. The J gene is TRBJ2-6, the V gene TRBV28; D unclear. This TCR was sampled from a human donor in a cohort sampled during active COVID-19. Sequenced material: peripheral blood. CDR3 sequence reads: CASSSQSEAGANVLTF. The CDR3 DNA is TGTGCCAGCAGTTCCCAATCAGAAGCTGGGGCCAACGTCCTGACTTTC.